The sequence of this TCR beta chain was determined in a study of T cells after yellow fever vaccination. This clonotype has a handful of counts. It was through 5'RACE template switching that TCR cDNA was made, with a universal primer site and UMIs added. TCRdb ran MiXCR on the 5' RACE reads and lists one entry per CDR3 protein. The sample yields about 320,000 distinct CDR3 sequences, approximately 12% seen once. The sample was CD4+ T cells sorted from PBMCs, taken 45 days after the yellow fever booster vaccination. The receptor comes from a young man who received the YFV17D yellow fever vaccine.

Written as DNA, the CDR3 is TGTGCCAGCAGCCTGACGGACTCTGGAAACACCATATATTTT. Translating gives CASSLTDSGNTIYF. The chain couples TRBV3-1 to TRBJ1-3, with D uncertain. CDR3 length: 14 amino acids. Deletions cut 4 bases from V and 0 bases from J, with 7 bases between. Germline-derived CDR1 and CDR2 are LGHDT and YNNKEL (reference sequence).